This T cell receptor (beta chain) was observed in a study of blood T cell repertoires in COVID-19. Germline V gene data show CDR1 as SGHRS and CDR2 as YFSETQ. J gave up 4 bases and V 6 bases, and 11 bases lay outside the gene matches. The CDR3 covers 16 residues. Libraries were prepared by immunoSEQ multiplex PCR; TCRdb keeps only in-frame clonotypes and omits some of them. The profile covers more than 100,000 clones, with less than 90% appearing a single time and over 1.1% taken by the ten largest. The chain is built from TRBV5-1 and TRBJ2-3; 10 nucleotides align to TRBD1. This clonotype was obtained from a man aged 60 to 75 with acute or convalescent COVID-19. The specimen was peripheral blood. CDR3 sequence reads: CASTPMPGQGSDTQYF. CDR3 coding DNA: TGCGCCAGCACCCCAATGCCGGGACAGGGGTCAGATACGCAGTATTTT.